This T cell receptor (beta chain) was retrieved from a study of sequential checkpoint blockade in melanoma. About the research overall: Randomization was 1:1 between first-line nivolumab→ipilimumab and ipilimumab→nivolumab. Under 25 patients had tumor biopsies before treatment and at week 13. Study outcomes and limitations: Tumor T-cell fraction and clonality correlated with PD-L1 and CD8+ counts.

The treatment denotes: randomized to nivolumab then ipilimumab (arm A) or the reverse (arm B). The CDR3 is 15 residues long. Deletions cut 0 bases from V and 9 bases from J, with 18 bases between. Germline V gene lookup returns CDR1 SGDLS and CDR2 YYNGEE. This clone is labeled as medium-sized. As yet, its antigen is unknown. The assay was immunoSEQ multiplex PCR, and TCRdb's table has in-frame clones only and misses some. The profile shows 2,500 to 3,500 clones, roughly 30% of them singletons. Material: tumor tissue (inferred from file names), obtained from a patient given nivolumab and ipilimumab in sequence. The genes are TRBV9 and TRBJ1-2; D perhaps matches TRBD1 (5 bases). The receptor was isolated from a human donor with melanoma. The CDR3 loop reads CASSVGRGGVESYTF. The CDR3 coding sequence is TGTGCCAGCAGCGTAGGGAGGGGAGGGGTCGAGAGCTACACCTTC. Based on the CDR3 plus reference TRBV9 and TRBJ1-2, the full variable domain is DSGVTQTPKHLITATGQRVTLRCSPRSGDLSVYWYQQSLDQGLQFLIQYYNGEERAKGNILERFSAQQFPDLHSELNLSSLELGDSALYFCASSVGRGGVESYTFGSGTRLTVV.